This T cell receptor beta chain is from a study of shared T cell receptors in the human thymus. Generated by immunoSEQ multiplex PCR, the TCRdb table keeps only in-frame clones and is missing some. The data show about 660,000 clones, with around nine tenths seen just once and approximately 0.01% held by the top ten. Trimming took off 0 bases at V and 3 bases at J, with 15 bases between the two ends. This CDR3 is built from 16 residues. Germline V gene data show CDR1 as SGHTA and CDR2 as FQGTGA. These records were also assigned to another study, of human thymus T cells. That report adds: There were highly overlapping thymic repertoires among unrelated individuals, as related research reported.

Sequenced: thymocytes. This sequence originates from a boy in the first two years of life with a congenital heart defect. The chain is built from TRBV7-3 and TRBJ2-7; tentative D call: TRBD1 (6 bases). This CDR3 reads CASSLTPQGRGYEQYF. The DNA for the CDR3 is TGTGCCAGCAGCTTAACGCCACAGGGACGTGGCTACGAGCAGTACTTC.